What follows are 9 T cell receptor beta chains derived from one specimen sequenced in a study of regulatory T cells in long-lasting Graves disease. Arm-PCR of CDR3 regions with iRepertoire HTBI primers generated TCR beta libraries. One entry per CDR3 protein, called by TCRdb with MiXCR from the multiplex PCR reads. The data hold about 430,000 distinct CDR3 sequences, with approximately 16% observed a single time. Regarding time point: newly diagnosed GD, antithyroid drugs for less than 3 months. There was RNA extracted from PBMCs, and the TCR library was made from it. The sample was also linked to a second study, of T cells in Graves' hyperthyroidism and ophthalmopathy.

The starting material was peripheral blood mononuclear cells (PBMCs), obtained at new diagnosis, from a patient treated with antithyroid drugs. The receptors shown here come from a woman in her 40s with Graves disease.

This clonotype was detected only a few times. This chain links TRBV12-3 or TRBV12-4 with TRBJ2-3; 8 positions match TRBD2. This CDR3 is built from 13 residues. The junction had 1 base not matched to a gene; V was cut back by 8 bases and J by 0 bases. The CDR3, as DNA: TGTGCCAGCCGGACTAGCAGCACAGATACGCAGTATTTT. Translating it yields CASRTSSTDTQYF.

This clonotype showed up many times. This chain joins TRBV6-5 and TRBJ1-1; D may be TRBD1 (5 bases). The CDR3 contains 15 residues. Germline CDR1 reads MNHEY; CDR2 reads SVGAGI. Trimming shortened V by 0 bases and J by 4 bases, and 12 bases separated the two germline ends. The CDR3 region is CASSYSLSGGTEAFF. CDR3 nucleotide sequence: TGTGCCAGCAGTTACTCGTTATCGGGGGGCACTGAAGCTTTCTTT.

The CDR3 region has the DNA TGTGCCAGCCCTAGCGGGAGTGATGAGCAGTTCTTC. The encoded protein is CASPSGSDEQFF. V gene TRBV2 combines with J gene TRBJ2-1; 10 positions match TRBD2. With V trimmed by 8 bases and J by 8 bases, 3 bases remained unmatched. CDR1 and CDR2 (germline): SNHLY, FYNNEI. This CDR3 has 12 residues.

This clonotype was counted many times. The chain joins TRBV7-9 to TRBJ2-1; a weak D match, TRBD2 (5 bases). The CDR3 spans 13 residues. Trimming stripped 7 bases from V and 4 bases from J, with 11 bases between. CDR1 is SEHNR, CDR2 FQNEAQ, per germline (reference sequence). The CDR3 loop reads CASTALDYNEQFF. DNA of the CDR3: TGTGCCAGCACCGCACTAGATTACAATGAGCAGTTCTTC.

This clonotype has more than one count but fewer than ten. This chain joins TRBV12-3 or TRBV12-4 and TRBJ1-5; 7 nucleotides line up with TRBD1. The length of the CDR3 is 15 residues. V shed 5 bases and J 1 base; nucleotides not matched to a gene: 5. The CDR3, as DNA: TGTGCCAGCAGTCACTTGACAGGGAGCAATCAGCCCCAGCATTTT. It is translated as CASSHLTGSNQPQHF.

This clonotype was seen a few times. The chain combines TRBV11-2 with TRBJ2-7, with a possible D match to TRBD2 (6 bases). The germline V and J ends were trimmed by 5 bases and 1 base, with 12 bases remaining between them. CDR1 and CDR2 from the germline V gene are SGHAT and FQNNGV. The CDR3 has 14 amino acids. DNA for the CDR3: TGTGCCAGCAGCGCGGGACTGCGGTCCTACGAGCAGTACTTC. Translating it yields CASSAGLRSYEQYF.

This clonotype was counted many times. The chain combines TRBV12-3 or TRBV12-4 with TRBJ2-7, with D maybe TRBD2 (5 bases). V lost 7 bases and J lost 3, with 7 bases in between. The CDR3 spans 11 residues. Here the CDR3 reads CASTRGYEQYF. CDR3 bases: TGTGCCAGCACCCGGGGCTACGAGCAGTACTTC.

This clonotype showed up just a few times. One junction end disagrees with the germline gene, perhaps due to a read error. CDR3 bases: TGTGCCAGCAGTTACTCCGCAGGGGGCGGTGAGCAGTTCTTC. Its protein is CASSYSAGGGEQFF. This chain uses TRBV10-2 with TRBJ2-1, with 8 bases aligning to TRBD1. CDR3 size: 14 residues. Germline V gene sequence: CDR1 WSHSY, CDR2 SAAADI.

The sample holds many counts of this clonotype. V is TRBV2 and J is TRBJ2-1, with a possible D match to TRBD2 (6 bases). The V and J ends lost 6 bases and 6 bases respectively, with 18 bases between them. The CDR3 has 15 amino acids. The V gene's germline CDR1 is SNHLY and CDR2 FYNNEI. The CDR3 nucleotides are TGTGCCAGCAGACTGACTAGGGACTCGTTCAATGAGCAGTTCTTC. It is translated as CASRLTRDSFNEQFF. The full variable domain, its missing parts supplied by reference TRBV2 and TRBJ2-1, is EPEVTQTPSHQVTQMGQEVILRCVPISNHLYFYWYRQILGQKVEFLVSFYNNEISEKSEIFDDQFSVERPDGSNFTLKIRSTKLEDSAMYFCASRLTRDSFNEQFFGPGTRLTVL.